These 32 T cell receptor beta chains share one sample of origin, sequenced in a study of blood T cell repertoires in COVID-19. Sequencing was performed with immunoSEQ multiplex PCR; in TCRdb, only in-frame clones are kept and a portion is missing. The sample lists 130,000 to 150,000 clones; approximately 83% were seen once. The specimen sequenced was peripheral blood. Source of these receptors: a woman aged 55-69 years with COVID-19, enrolled during active disease.

The chain employs TRBV19 and TRBJ2-1; the D gene is possibly TRBD1 (6 bases). The CDR3 has 15 amino acids. Germline assignment: CDR1 LNHDA and CDR2 SQIVND (reference sequence). Trimming removed 7 bases at V and 6 bases at J, with 19 bases between. CDR3 amino acids: CASTFLQGEGNEQFF. As DNA, the CDR3 is TGTGCCAGTACCTTTTTACAGGGAGAGGGCAATGAGCAGTTCTTC.

The chain couples TRBV5-4 to TRBJ2-1; 7 bases match TRBD2. The CDR3 length is 16 residues. Germline CDR1 SGHNT, CDR2 YYREEE (reference sequence). V trimming: 4 bases; J trimming: 2 bases; junction bases outside the gene matches: 9. The CDR3 bases are TGTGCCAGCAGCCGCCCAGCGGGGACTCCCTACAATGAGCAGTTCTTC. Translation: CASSRPAGTPYNEQFF.

The chain is built from TRBV5-1 and TRBJ2-5; D perhaps matches TRBD2 (6 bases). V was shortened by 6 bases and J by 5 bases, with 14 bases between the two germline ends. The CDR3 length is 13 residues. Germline lookup yields CDR1 SGHRS and CDR2 YFSETQ. CDR3 in amino acids: CASTLTGEETQYF. CDR3 DNA sequence: TGCGCCAGCACCCTGACGGGGGAGGAGACCCAGTACTTC.

The V and J genes are TRBV7-2 and TRBJ2-1, with 10 nucleotides matching TRBD2. The CDR3 is 15 residues long. Germline loops: CDR1 SGHTA, CDR2 FQGNSA. The J segment lost 2 bases and the V segment lost 3 bases, leaving 1 base of the junction unmatched. DNA for the CDR3: TGTGCCAGCAGCTTTAGCGGGGGGCCCTACAATGAGCAGTTCTTC. This encodes CASSFSGGPYNEQFF. Full variable domain (missing parts from reference TRBV7-2 and TRBJ2-1): GAGVSQSPSNKVTEKGKDVELRCDPISGHTALYWYRQSLGQGLEFLIYFQGNSAPDKSGLPSDRFSAERTGGSVSTLTIQRTQQEDSAVYLCASSFSGGPYNEQFFGPGTRLTVL.

A few counts support this clone. This rearrangement joins TRBV29-1 to TRBJ2-7, with 8 bases matching TRBD2. CDR3 size: 14 residues. CDR1 and CDR2 from the germline V gene are SQVTM and ANQGSEA. Germline trimming cut 4 bases from V and 6 bases from J; bases unmatched to any gene: 11. CDR3 protein: CSVGRAGEASEQYF. Here the CDR3 DNA reads TGCAGCGTTGGCCGAGCGGGGGAGGCCTCCGAGCAGTACTTC.

This chain links TRBV7-8 with TRBJ2-3; 8 nucleotides match TRBD2. Looked up from germline, CDR1 is SGHVS and CDR2 is FQNEAQ. V shed 5 bases and J 5 bases; nucleotides not matched to a gene: 6. This CDR3 has 14 residues. CDR3 DNA sequence: TGTGCCAGCAGCCCGGGGGGGTCTCTAGATACGCAGTATTTT. As protein: CASSPGGSLDTQYF. The full variable domain, its missing parts supplied by reference TRBV7-8 and TRBJ2-3, is GAGVSQSPRYKVAKRGQDVALRCDPISGHVSLFWYQQALGQGPEFLTYFQNEAQLDKSGLPSDRFFAERPEGSVSTLKIQRTQQEDSAVYLCASSPGGSLDTQYFGPGTRLTVL.

The chain has TRBV2 and TRBJ1-1, with D hard to call. There are 14 residues in the CDR3. V was cut by 5 bases and J by 4 bases, with 14 bases left in between. Germline CDR1 SNHLY, CDR2 FYNNEI. CDR3 in amino acids: CASSSLGVATEAFF. DNA for the CDR3: TGTGCCAGCAGTTCCCTCGGGGTTGCCACTGAAGCTTTCTTT.

The rearrangement joins TRBV11-2 to TRBJ1-2; D is perhaps TRBD1 (6 bases). The CDR3 contains 14 residues. With 7 bases removed from V and 4 bases from J, the gap between germline ends came to 16 bases. Germline CDR1 and CDR2: SGHAT and FQNNGV. The CDR3 DNA is TGTGCCAGCATCCATGGGGGGGCCACCTATGGCTACACCTTC. Protein: CASIHGGATYGYTF.

V and J are TRBV9 and TRBJ1-2; a weak D match, TRBD1 (5 bases). Germline-derived CDR1 and CDR2 are SGDLS and YYNGEE. CDR3 size: 15 residues. Trimming pared 1 base from V and 4 bases from J, leaving 14 bases between. The CDR3 is CASSVLDQGLYGYTF. The CDR3 nucleotides read TGTGCCAGCAGCGTACTAGACCAGGGACTCTATGGCTACACCTTC. Full variable domain (missing parts from reference TRBV9 and TRBJ1-2): DSGVTQTPKHLITATGQRVTLRCSPRSGDLSVYWYQQSLDQGLQFLIQYYNGEERAKGNILERFSAQQFPDLHSELNLSSLELGDSALYFCASSVLDQGLYGYTFGSGTRLTVV.

This clone was picked up one time. The V and J genes are TRBV5-1 and TRBJ2-3; TRBD1 aligns across 7 bases. The CDR3 extends over 16 amino acids. Germline CDR1 and CDR2: SGHRS and YFSETQ. With V trimmed by 0 bases and J by 6 bases, 10 bases remained unmatched. DNA for the CDR3: TGCGCCAGCAGCTTGGCCAGGGACAGTGGGCCGGATACGCAGTATTTT. Translation: CASSLARDSGPDTQYF.

This clone was observed a single time. This chain connects TRBV3-1 (or the pseudogene TRBV3-2) to TRBJ2-3, with 11 bases matching TRBD2. Germline CDR1 and CDR2: LGHDT and YNNKEL (reference sequence). The V segment lost 6 bases and the J segment 5 bases; nucleotides outside the gene matches: 10. The CDR3 spans 16 residues. CDR3 in amino acids: CASRLHSGGAGDTQYF. DNA of the CDR3: TGTGCCAGCAGACTCCATAGCGGGGGGGCCGGAGATACGCAGTATTTT.

This chain uses TRBV11-2 with TRBJ1-5; TRBD1 is a possible D gene (5 bases). There are 14 residues in the CDR3. Germline CDR1 reads SGHAT; CDR2 reads FQNNGV. Between the trimmed V and J ends, which lost 3 bases and 4 bases, there was a span of 10 bases. The CDR3, as DNA: TGTGCCAGCAGCTTGGGGCGACCAAATCAGCCCCAGCATTTT. Translating gives CASSLGRPNQPQHF.

V and J are TRBV7-3 and TRBJ2-5; D not resolved. The CDR3 consists of 13 residues. CDR1 SGHTA and CDR2 FQGTGA come from the germline V gene. The ends were cut back, 5 bases at V and 5 bases at J, with 12 bases in the middle. Written as DNA, the CDR3 is TGTGCCAGCAGCATAGAAAGTGCCGAGACCCAGTACTTC. Protein sequence: CASSIESAETQYF. The full variable domain, with the rest looked up from reference TRBV7-3 and TRBJ2-5, is GAGVSQTPSNKVTEKGKYVELRCDPISGHTALYWYRQSLGQGPEFLIYFQGTGAADDSGLPNDRFFAVRPEGSVSTLKIQRTERGDSAVYLCASSIESAETQYFGPGTRLLVL.

This chain uses TRBV19 with TRBJ2-7; 10 bases are shared with TRBD2. The length of the CDR3 is 14 residues. Germline V gene sequence: CDR1 LNHDA, CDR2 SQIVND (reference sequence). V shed 6 bases and J 5 bases; nucleotides not matched to a gene: 7. CDR3 loop: CASSPGLAADEQYF. CDR3 DNA sequence: TGTGCCAGTAGCCCTGGACTAGCGGCGGACGAGCAGTACTTC.

The chain carries TRBV5-4 and TRBJ1-3, with a possible D match to TRBD1 (5 bases). CDR1 is SGHNT, CDR2 YYREEE, per germline (reference sequence). Trimming removed 0 bases at V and 0 bases at J, with 7 bases between. The CDR3 is 15 amino acids. The CDR3 sequence is CASSLGQYSGNTIYF. CDR3 in DNA: TGTGCCAGCAGCTTGGGACAGTACTCTGGAAACACCATATATTTT.

The J gene is TRBJ1-4, the V gene TRBV5-1; 10 nucleotides match TRBD1. Unmatched junction bases numbered 8, after V lost 3 bases and J lost 6 bases. Germline values: CDR1 SGHRS, CDR2 YFSETQ. The CDR3 covers 16 residues. The CDR3 protein is CASSSTSDRGYEKLFF. The DNA for the CDR3 is TGCGCCAGCAGCTCGACCTCGGACAGGGGGTATGAAAAACTGTTTTTT.

This sequence joins TRBV3-1 (or the pseudogene TRBV3-2) and TRBJ1-1, with 8 bases identical to TRBD1. This CDR3 has 15 residues. The germline CDR1 and CDR2 sequences are LGHDT and YNNKEL (reference sequence). V was clipped by 1 base and J by 5 bases; unmatched bases: 6. The CDR3 region has the DNA TGTGCCAGCAGCCAAGCCCTGGGACAGGTAACTGAAGCTTTCTTT. Its protein product is CASSQALGQVTEAFF.

This chain links TRBV9 with TRBJ2-1; tentative D call: TRBD2 (6 bases). This CDR3 is 14 amino acids long. The germline V and J ends were trimmed by 0 bases and 6 bases, with 10 bases remaining between them. Looked up from germline, CDR1 is SGDLS and CDR2 is YYNGEE. CDR3 sequence (DNA): TGTGCCAGCAGCGTAGACTGGGACTCCAATGAGCAGTTCTTC. It yields the protein CASSVDWDSNEQFF.

The chain joins TRBV5-1 to TRBJ2-5, with 8 bases aligning to TRBD1. Germline values: CDR1 SGHRS, CDR2 YFSETQ. V was pared by 3 bases and J by 4 bases, with 11 bases of the junction left unmatched. The CDR3 runs 16 residues. CDR3 bases: TGCGCCAGCAGCTACCCGGGACAGGTCATGTTAGAGACCCAGTACTTC. This gives the protein CASSYPGQVMLETQYF.

The chain has TRBV7-9 and TRBJ2-7, with 10 bases aligning to TRBD1. The CDR3 extends over 14 amino acids. The germline V gene has CDR1 SEHNR and CDR2 FQNEAQ (reference sequence). V was clipped by 11 bases and J by 7 bases; unmatched bases: 14. Here the CDR3 reads CALSRTGGSGEQYF. CDR3 sequence (DNA): TGTGCCCTCAGCCGGACAGGGGGATCGGGGGAGCAGTACTTC.

CDR3 nucleotide sequence: TGTGCCAGCTCACCTGGACAGGGGGCGATAGATACGCAGTATTTT. Protein product: CASSPGQGAIDTQYF. V is TRBV18 and J is TRBJ2-3; 11 bases are shared with TRBD1. The CDR3 totals 15 residues. CDR1 KGHSH and CDR2 LQKENI come from the germline V gene. The V segment lost 3 bases and the J segment 5 bases; nucleotides outside the gene matches: 4.

This clone was picked up one time. The rearrangement links TRBV3-1 (or the pseudogene TRBV3-2) to TRBJ1-1, with a weak D call TRBD1 (6 bases). V was clipped by 4 bases and J by 6 bases, with 12 bases between them. The germline V gene encodes CDR1 LGHDT and CDR2 YNNKEL (reference sequence). The CDR3 totals 13 residues. CDR3 in DNA: TGTGCCAGCAGCCCCCGGGACACCGCTGAAGCTTTCTTT. Translation: CASSPRDTAEAFF.

This clone has just one count. The chain combines TRBV18 with TRBJ2-1; 11 bases align to TRBD2. J lost 1 base, V lost 0 bases, and 14 bases had no gene match. The CDR3 sequence is 21 residues long. Germline V gene data show CDR1 as KGHSH and CDR2 as LQKENI. DNA of the CDR3: TGTGCCAGCTCACCACCGGAGTTTAGCGGGGGGGCCCCCAGGTCCTACAATGAGCAGTTCTTC. Its protein product is CASSPPEFSGGAPRSYNEQFF.

The rearrangement links TRBV6-5 to TRBJ1-5; 8 bases are a match to TRBD1. Germline loops: CDR1 MNHEY, CDR2 SVGAGI. V was pared by 10 bases and J by 4 bases, with 6 bases of the junction left unmatched. The CDR3 is 13 amino acids. The CDR3, as DNA: TGTGCCACAACGGACAGGGCTAATCAGCCCCAGCATTTT. This encodes CATTDRANQPQHF.

This chain connects TRBV9 to TRBJ2-5, with TRBD2 as a possible D gene (5 bases). The CDR3 length is 16 residues. V shed 0 bases and J shed 4 bases, with 16 bases lying between them. Per the germline V gene, CDR1 is SGDLS and CDR2 is YYNGEE. The CDR3 nucleotides are TGTGCCAGCAGCGTAGTCGAGGGTCCTCCTTTAGAGACCCAGTACTTC. This gives the protein CASSVVEGPPLETQYF.

In its sample, this clone was seen once. The chain combines TRBV29-1 with TRBJ1-2, with D perhaps TRBD1 (5 bases). Per the germline V gene, CDR1 is SQVTM and CDR2 is ANQGSEA. The CDR3 spans 14 residues. V was trimmed by 2 bases and J by 6 bases, leaving 16 bases between them. The CDR3 DNA reads TGCAGCGTTGAAAGGGGTGTGGGTATCGATGGCTACACCTTC. This gives the protein CSVERGVGIDGYTF.

This rearrangement joins TRBV9 to TRBJ1-1; tentative D call: TRBD1 (6 bases). Germline loops: CDR1 SGDLS, CDR2 YYNGEE. This CDR3 spans 13 amino acids. Trimming shortened V by 7 bases and J by 1 base, and 11 bases separated the two germline ends. Written as DNA, the CDR3 is TGTGCCAGCCGCGGGGGCAGGAACACTGAAGCTTTCTTT. Amino acids: CASRGGRNTEAFF.

The chain carries TRBV10-2 and TRBJ2-7; D is uncertain. This CDR3 contains 15 residues. The V end was cut by 0 bases, the J end by 2 bases, with 11 bases between. Germline V CDR1 and CDR2: WSHSY, SAAADI. In DNA, the CDR3 is TGCGCCAGCAGTGAGTCGTCCGGTGAGACCTACGAGCAGTACTTC. It translates to CASSESSGETYEQYF.

This clone was picked up a small number of times. The chain carries TRBV3-1 (or the pseudogene TRBV3-2) and TRBJ1-2; maybe TRBD1 (6 bases). Trimming took 0 bases from V and 7 from J, leaving 12 bases between them. CDR1 is LGHDT and CDR2 is YNNKEL in the germline V gene (reference sequence). This CDR3 has 14 amino acids. The CDR3 region has the DNA TGTGCCAGCAGCCAAGACGAACAGGGACGTGGCTACACCTTC. It translates to CASSQDEQGRGYTF.

The CDR3: CASSPRTAYNSPLHF. CDR3 bases: TGTGCCAGCTCACCACGAACAGCCTATAATTCACCCCTCCACTTT. This chain joins TRBV18 and TRBJ1-6, with D unresolved. From germline, CDR1 is KGHSH and CDR2 LQKENI. The V end lost 1 base, the J end lost 2 bases, and 6 bases lay between the germline ends. The CDR3 is 15 amino acids.

This clone was seen repeatedly, ten times or more. V gene TRBV10-3 combines with J gene TRBJ2-7; 9 bases are shared with TRBD2. Losses at the gene ends were 5 bases for V and 0 bases for J; bases not matched to a gene: 2. Looked up from germline, CDR1 is ENHRY and CDR2 is SYGVKD. The CDR3 extends over 14 amino acids. CDR3 region: CAISPSGASYEQYF. The CDR3 DNA reads TGTGCCATCAGTCCTAGCGGGGCCTCCTACGAGCAGTACTTC.

The chain carries TRBV7-9 and TRBJ1-5; tentatively, D is TRBD1 (5 bases). CDR3 length equals 13 residues. V was cut by 8 bases and J by 1 base, with 9 bases left in between. Germline loops: CDR1 SEHNR, CDR2 FQNEAQ (reference sequence). The CDR3 sequence is CASAGGSNQPQHF. The CDR3 nucleotides are TGTGCCAGCGCCGGGGGGAGCAATCAGCCCCAGCATTTT.